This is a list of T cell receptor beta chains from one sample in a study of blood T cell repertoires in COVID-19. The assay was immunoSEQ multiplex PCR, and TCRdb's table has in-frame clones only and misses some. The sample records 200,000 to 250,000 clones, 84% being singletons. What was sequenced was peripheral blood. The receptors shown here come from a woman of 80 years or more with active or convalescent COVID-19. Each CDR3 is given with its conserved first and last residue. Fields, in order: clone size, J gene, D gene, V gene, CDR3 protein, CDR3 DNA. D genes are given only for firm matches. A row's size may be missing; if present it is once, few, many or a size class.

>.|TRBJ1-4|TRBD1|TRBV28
CASSFPGGETNEKLFF
TGTGCCAGCAGTTTTCCAGGGGGCGAAACTAATGAAAAACTGTTTTTT
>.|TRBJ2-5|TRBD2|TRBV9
CASSVGTSGQETQYF
TGTGCCAGCAGCGTGGGGACTAGCGGACAAGAGACCCAGTACTTC
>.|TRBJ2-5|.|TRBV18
CASSPRTNSKETQYF
TGTGCCAGCTCACCCCGGACAAATTCTAAGGAGACCCAGTACTTC
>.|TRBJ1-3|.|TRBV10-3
CAISGSPNTIYF
TGTGCCATCAGTGGTAGCCCAAACACCATATATTTT
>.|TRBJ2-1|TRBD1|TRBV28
CASSYPPGQRAYNEQFF
TGTGCCAGCAGTTACCCGCCGGGACAGAGAGCTTACAATGAGCAGTTCTTC
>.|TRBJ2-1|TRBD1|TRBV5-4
CASSIDRQGENEQFF
TGTGCCAGCAGCATTGACAGACAGGGTGAAAATGAGCAGTTCTTC
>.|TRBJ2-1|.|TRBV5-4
CASSLGGVGSGEYNEQFF
TGTGCCAGCAGCTTGGGGGGAGTGGGGAGCGGCGAATACAATGAGCAGTTCTTC
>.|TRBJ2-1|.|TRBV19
CASSIESGDEQFF
TGTGCCAGTAGTATAGAGAGCGGCGATGAGCAGTTCTTC
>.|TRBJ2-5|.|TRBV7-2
CASSPHGQETQYF
TGTGCCAGCAGCCCACACGGGCAAGAGACCCAGTACTTC
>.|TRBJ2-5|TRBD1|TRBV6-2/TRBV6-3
CASSRGQLETQYF
TGTGCCAGCAGTAGGGGACAGCTAGAGACCCAGTACTTC
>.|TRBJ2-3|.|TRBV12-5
CASGATYRGTDTQYF
TGTGCTAGTGGTGCCACTTACAGGGGCACAGATACGCAGTATTTT
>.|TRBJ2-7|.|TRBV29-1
CSVVPGNSYEQYF
TGCAGCGTTGTTCCGGGGAACTCCTACGAGCAGTACTTC
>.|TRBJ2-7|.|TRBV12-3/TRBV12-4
CASSSFYEQYF
TGTGCCAGCAGCTCCTTCTACGAGCAGTACTTC
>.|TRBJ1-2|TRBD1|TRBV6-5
CASTHRGGHGYTF
TGTGCCAGCACCCACAGGGGTGGGCATGGCTACACCTTC
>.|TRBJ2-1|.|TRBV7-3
CASSLTGGGSYNEQFF
TGTGCCAGCAGCTTAACGGGTGGCGGGTCCTACAATGAGCAGTTCTTC
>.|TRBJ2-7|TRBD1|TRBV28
CASSMPRDRVYEQYF
TGTGCCAGCAGTATGCCCCGGGACAGGGTCTACGAGCAGTACTTC
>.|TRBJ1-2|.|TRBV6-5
CASSSRWNYGYTF
TGTGCCAGCAGTTCTAGGTGGAACTACGGCTACACCTTC
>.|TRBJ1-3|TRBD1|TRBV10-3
CAISGQGGNTIYF
TGTGCCATCAGTGGACAGGGCGGAAACACCATATATTTT
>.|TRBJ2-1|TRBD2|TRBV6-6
CASRRGTSGIYNEQFF
TGTGCCAGCAGACGCGGGACTAGCGGCATCTACAATGAGCAGTTCTTC
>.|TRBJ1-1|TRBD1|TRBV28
CASSTGGVSVNTEAFF
TGTGCCAGCAGTACAGGGGGGGTGTCGGTGAACACTGAAGCTTTCTTT
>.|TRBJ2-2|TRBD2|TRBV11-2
CASSSFLPGGGELFF
TGTGCCAGCAGCTCCTTTCTACCGGGGGGCGGGGAGCTGTTTTTT
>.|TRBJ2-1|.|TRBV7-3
CASSLNPQGGDEQFF
TGTGCCAGCAGCTTAAATCCCCAGGGCGGGGATGAGCAGTTCTTC
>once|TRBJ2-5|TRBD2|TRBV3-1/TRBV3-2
CASSQYLAGQETQYF
TGTGCCAGCAGCCAATACCTAGCGGGCCAAGAGACCCAGTACTTC
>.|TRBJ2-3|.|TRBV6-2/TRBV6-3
CASSYSRGGDTQYF
TGTGCCAGCAGTTACTCGAGAGGGGGAGATACGCAGTATTTT
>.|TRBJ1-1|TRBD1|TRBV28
CASSSTGEAFF
TGTGCCAGCAGTTCTACAGGGGAGGCTTTCTTT
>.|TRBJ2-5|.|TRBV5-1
CASSDSREQETQYF
TGCGCCAGCAGCGATTCCCGGGAGCAAGAGACCCAGTACTTC
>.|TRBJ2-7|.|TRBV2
CASSANRVGYEQYF
TGTGCCAGCAGCGCAAACAGGGTTGGTTACGAGCAGTACTTC
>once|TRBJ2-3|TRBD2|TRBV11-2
CASSPRGGGGDTQYF
TGTGCCAGCAGCCCTAGAGGCGGGGGTGGAGATACGCAGTATTTT
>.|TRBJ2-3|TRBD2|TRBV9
CASSVPITSGGDTQYF
TGTGCCAGCAGCGTACCGATCACTAGCGGGGGGGATACGCAGTATTTT
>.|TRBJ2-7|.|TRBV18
CASSAGSEQYF
TGTGCCAGCTCCGCAGGGTCCGAGCAGTACTTC
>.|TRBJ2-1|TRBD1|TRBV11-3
CASSPGQGARNEQFF
TGTGCCAGCAGCCCCGGACAGGGGGCCAGGAATGAGCAGTTCTTC